These T cell receptor beta chains were read from a single sample in a study of OX40 agonist ivuxolimab in advanced cancers. Produced via immunoSEQ multiplex PCR; TCRdb's table is partial and in-frame only. This table holds 65,000 or so clones, approximately 85% found once. The material was CD4+ or CD8+ T cells sorted from blood, obtained in a trial of the OX40 agonist ivuxolimab. Receptors originate from an adult with an advanced solid tumor such as melanoma, head and neck, liver or kidney cancer. The CDR3 runs from the conserved cysteine through the conserved F or W. The D gene is left open where the match is weak. Size values are once, few and many counts, or a class for expanded clones, and some rows have none.

NA TRBJ1-1 NA TRBV4-2 TGTGCCAGCAGCCAAATTTTCATTGAGGGGAGGACCACAGTGCTAAACACTGAAGCTTTCTTT CASSQIFIEGRTTVLNTEAFF
NA TRBJ1-1 NA TRBV7-9 TGTGCCAGCAGCTTAGCAGGGCGGGGGGGCACTGAAGCTTTCTTT CASSLAGRGGTEAFF
NA TRBJ2-1 NA TRBV11-2 TGTGCCAGCAGCTTAAGAATTGTCGGGCAGTCGAGCTCCTACAATGAGCAGTTCTTC CASSLRIVGQSSSYNEQFF
TRBD1 TRBJ2-5 NA TRBV11-2 TGTGCCAGCAGCTTGGACAGGGGGCGTGAAGAGACCCAGTACTTC CASSLDRGREETQYF
TRBD2 TRBJ2-7 NA TRBV7-2 TGTGCCAGCAGCTTATCACGGACTAGCGCTTACGAGCAGTACTTC CASSLSRTSAYEQYF
TRBD2 TRBJ2-1 NA TRBV28 TGTGCCAGCAGTTCCCTCCTTAGCGGGGGGCCAGACAATGAGCAGTTCTTC CASSSLLSGGPDNEQFF
NA TRBJ1-1 NA TRBV7-8 TGTGCCAGCAGCTTATCAGGGGTGAACACTGAAGCTTTCTTT CASSLSGVNTEAFF
NA TRBJ2-4 once TRBV15 TGTGCCACCAGCAGAGATCGGGCGGGGGCGGCAAACATTCAGTACTTC CATSRDRAGAANIQYF
NA TRBJ1-2 NA TRBV28 TGTGCCAGCAGTGGACCAACATATGGCTACACCTTC CASSGPTYGYTF
NA TRBJ2-1 NA TRBV11-3 TGTGCCAGCAGCTTAGTCTCGGGGGTGGCAATCAATGAGCAGTTCTTC CASSLVSGVAINEQFF
NA TRBJ1-2 NA TRBV29-1 TGCAGCGTCCATGCCTATGGCTATGGCTACACCTTC CSVHAYGYGYTF